This TCR beta chain was captured by sequencing in a study of blood T cell repertoires in COVID-19. Study summary: Whether acute or convalescent, the COVID-19 samples came from the United States, Italy and Spain. T cells, B-cell-depleted T cells, or PBMCs provided the cDNA or gDNA that served as material.

The length of the CDR3 is 15 residues. The germline gives CDR1 MGHRA, CDR2 YSYEKL. V lost 4 bases to trimming and J lost 1 base, with 12 bases between them. Method: immunoSEQ multiplex PCR; TCRdb's copy keeps in-frame clones and lacks some. The sample lists 100,000 to 150,000 clones, about 80% occurring once. Specimen: peripheral blood. The chain has TRBV4-1 and TRBJ2-3, with a tentative D call TRBD1 (7 bases). This receptor was taken from a man in his fifties or sixties with acute or convalescent COVID-19. The CDR3 bases are TGCGCCAGCAGCCTGGAGGGGGCGGGCACAGATACGCAGTATTTT. Translating gives CASSLEGAGTDTQYF.